This T cell receptor beta chain was profiled in a study of T cell responses to AZD1222 COVID-19 vaccine. Only in-frame clones appear in the TCRdb table, and some are missing; sequencing was by immunoSEQ multiplex PCR. The sample carries roughly 120,000 clones, over 85% recorded once. Trimming cost V 5 bases and J 4 bases; bases outside gene matches: 9. The CDR3 loop spans 16 amino acids. Germline V lookup: CDR1 SGHRS, CDR2 YFSETQ. Specimen: peripheral blood, collected 28 days after the second AZD1222 dose. This receptor was taken from an adult who received the AZD1222 COVID-19 vaccine. The chain uses TRBV5-1 and TRBJ2-3; TRBD2 aligns across 11 bases. CDR3 in amino acids: CASRQYLAGGSDTQYF. As DNA, the CDR3 is TGCGCCAGCAGGCAATACCTAGCGGGGGGCTCAGATACGCAGTATTTT.